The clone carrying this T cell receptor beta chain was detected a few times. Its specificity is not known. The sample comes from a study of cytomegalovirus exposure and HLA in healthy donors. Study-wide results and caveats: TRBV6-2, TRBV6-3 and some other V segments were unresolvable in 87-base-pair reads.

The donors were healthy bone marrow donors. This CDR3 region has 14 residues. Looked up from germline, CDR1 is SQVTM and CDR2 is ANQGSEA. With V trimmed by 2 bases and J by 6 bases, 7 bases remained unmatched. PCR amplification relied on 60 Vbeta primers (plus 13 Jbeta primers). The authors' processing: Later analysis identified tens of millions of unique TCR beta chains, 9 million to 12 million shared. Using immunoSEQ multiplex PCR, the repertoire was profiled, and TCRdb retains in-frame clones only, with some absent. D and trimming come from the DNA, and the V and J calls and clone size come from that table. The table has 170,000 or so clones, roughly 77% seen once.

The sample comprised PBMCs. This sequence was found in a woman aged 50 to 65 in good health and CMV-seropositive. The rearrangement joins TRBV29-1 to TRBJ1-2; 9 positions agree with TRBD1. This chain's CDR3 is CSVEHRDRANGYTF. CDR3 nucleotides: TGCAGCGTTGAACACCGGGACAGGGCCAATGGCTACACCTTC. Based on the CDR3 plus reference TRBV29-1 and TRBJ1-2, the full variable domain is SAVISQKPSRDICQRGTSLTIQCQVDSQVTMMFWYRQQPGQSLTLIATANQGSEATYESGFVIDKFPISRPNLTFSTLTVSNMSPEDSSIYLCSVEHRDRANGYTFGSGTRLTVV.